This T cell receptor (beta chain) was identified in a study of control samples from healthy donors and cancer patients. The V gene lost 0 bases and the J gene lost 7 bases, with 14 bases spanning the gap. The CDR3 contains 14 residues. Germline-derived CDR1 and CDR2 are SGHKS and YYEKEE (reference sequence). Here immunoSEQ multiplex PCR was the method, and the copy in TCRdb shows in-frame clones only, minus some. The repertoire has about 190,000 clones, about 91% of them found once; the top ten carry 1.5% to 2%. The chain recombines TRBV5-5 with TRBJ2-7; D not certain. The sample was blood. This sequence was found in a man in his thirties or forties in good health. DNA for the CDR3: TGTGCCAGCAGCTTGGGAGAGGCAATATGGGAGCAGTACTTC. Translation: CASSLGEAIWEQYF.